This TCR beta chain was identified in a study of blood T cell repertoires in COVID-19. Study details: Sample material is recorded as cDNA or gDNA derived from T cells, B-cell-depleted T cells, or PBMCs.

Seattle patients were enrolled while actively infected and followed longitudinally. This clone was counted only a few times. This CDR3 contains 18 residues. Losses at the gene ends were 7 bases for V and 3 bases for J; bases not matched to a gene: 14. Germline CDR1 is LNHDA and CDR2 is SQIVND (reference sequence). The assay was immunoSEQ multiplex PCR, and TCRdb's table has in-frame clones only and misses some. The table records 220,000 or so clones, about 81% of them present only once. Sequenced: peripheral blood. The gene calls are TRBV19 and TRBJ2-2, with 10 nucleotides matching TRBD1. The sequence was obtained from a woman at least 80 years old with COVID-19, enrolled during active disease. The CDR3 loop is CASTSIRDRGGYTGELFF. The CDR3 region has the DNA TGTGCCAGTACCTCGATCCGGGACAGGGGCGGGTACACCGGGGAGCTGTTTTTT.